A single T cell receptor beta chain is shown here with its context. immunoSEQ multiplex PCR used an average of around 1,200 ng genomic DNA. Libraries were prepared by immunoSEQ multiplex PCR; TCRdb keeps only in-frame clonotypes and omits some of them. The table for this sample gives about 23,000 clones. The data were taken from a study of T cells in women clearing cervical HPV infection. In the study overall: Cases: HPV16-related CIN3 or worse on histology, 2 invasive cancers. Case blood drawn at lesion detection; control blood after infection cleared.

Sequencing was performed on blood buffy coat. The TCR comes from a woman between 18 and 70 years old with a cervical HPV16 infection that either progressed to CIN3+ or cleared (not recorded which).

The DNA read from the CDR3 is TGTGCCAGCTCACTCCAGGGGAAGGCACCC. Translation gives CASSLQGKAP. The entire CDR3 reads CASSLQGKAPLHF. J is TRBJ1-6 and V is TRBV18; D possibly corresponds to TRBD1 (6 bases). The CDR3 end falls 3 residues outside the read, so it is completed with the germline J gene. Germline-derived CDR1 and CDR2 are KGHSH and LQKENI. V lost 4 bases and J lost 11, with 12 bases in between. The CDR3 totals 13 residues. The full variable domain, in which reference TRBV18 and TRBJ1-6 provide the parts outside the CDR3, is NAGVMQNPRHLVRRRGQEARLRCSPMKGHSHVYWYRQLPEEGLKFMVYLQKENIIDESGMPKERFSAEFPKEGPSILRIQQVVRGDSAAYFCASSLQGKAPLHFGNGTRLTVT.